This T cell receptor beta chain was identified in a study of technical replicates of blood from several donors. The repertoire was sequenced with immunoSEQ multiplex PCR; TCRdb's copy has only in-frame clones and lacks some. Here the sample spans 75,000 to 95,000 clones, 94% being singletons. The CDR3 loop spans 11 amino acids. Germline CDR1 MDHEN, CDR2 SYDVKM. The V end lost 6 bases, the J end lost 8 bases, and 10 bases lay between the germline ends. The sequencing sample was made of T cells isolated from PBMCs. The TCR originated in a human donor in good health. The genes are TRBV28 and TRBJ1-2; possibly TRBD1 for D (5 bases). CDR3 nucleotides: TGTGCCAGCAGCCCAGGGTTCGGCTACACCTTC. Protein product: CASSPGFGYTF.